These 11 T cell receptor beta chains originate from one sample sequenced in a study of cytomegalovirus exposure and HLA in healthy donors. Sequencing used immunoSEQ multiplex PCR; TCRdb keeps in-frame clones, though not all of them. The sample comprises a few hundred thousand clones, approximately 86% of which are singletons, and approximately 1% rests with the top ten. Material: PBMCs. The receptors derive from a woman aged 18-29 years in good health and CMV-seronegative.

This rearrangement joins TRBV7-2 to TRBJ1-5; D gene uncertain. The V and J ends lost 5 bases and 3 bases respectively, with 14 bases between them. This CDR3 is built from 15 residues. Per germline, CDR1 SGHTA and CDR2 FQGNSA. The CDR3 nucleotides read TGTGCCAGCAGCCTTAGACTTCTTGTCAATCAGCCCCAGCATTTT. Translated, it gives CASSLRLLVNQPQHF.

The chain joins TRBV5-4 to TRBJ1-2; no clear D gene. Between the trimmed V and J ends, which lost 5 bases and 2 bases, there was a span of 13 bases. The CDR3 consists of 14 residues. Germline CDR1 SGHNT, CDR2 YYREEE (reference sequence). This CDR3 is CASSSRTGNYGYTF. The DNA for the CDR3 is TGTGCCAGCAGTTCCCGGACTGGCAACTATGGCTACACCTTC.

The J gene is TRBJ2-7, the V gene TRBV29-1, with 15 bases identical to TRBD2. CDR1 SQVTM and CDR2 ANQGSEA come from the germline V gene. The CDR3 spans 17 residues. V shed 4 bases, J shed 5 bases, and the junction held 12 bases outside the gene matches. The CDR3 protein is CSVAGTSGRTSRNEQYF. As DNA, the CDR3 is TGCAGCGTTGCCGGGACTAGCGGGAGGACCTCTAGGAACGAGCAGTACTTC.

V and J are TRBV27 and TRBJ1-4; 7 positions match TRBD1. Unmatched junction bases numbered 3, after V lost 6 bases and J lost 8 bases. CDR3 length equals 12 residues. Germline V lookup: CDR1 MNHEY, CDR2 SMNVEV (reference sequence). The CDR3 bases are TGTGCCAGCAGGGAGACAGGGGAAAAACTGTTTTTT. As protein: CASRETGEKLFF.

V is TRBV5-1 and J is TRBJ2-7; D may be TRBD1 (6 bases). CDR1 and CDR2 (germline): SGHRS, YFSETQ. Between the trimmed V and J ends, which lost 3 bases and 0 bases, there was a span of 13 bases. This CDR3 has 15 amino acids. CDR3 nucleotide sequence: TGCGCCAGCAGCTCGACGACAGGTCTCTCCTACGAGCAGTACTTC. Encoded protein: CASSSTTGLSYEQYF.

This clone turned up a few times. For the CDR3, the DNA is TGTGCCAGTAGCCCGACGGGGACAGGGGGGGTGGTCGGCTACACCTTC. Translation gives CASSPTGTGGVVGYTF. The J gene is TRBJ1-2, the V gene TRBV19, with 11 bases that match TRBD1. Germline CDR1 reads LNHDA; CDR2 reads SQIVND (reference sequence). The ends lost 6 bases at V and 8 bases at J; junction bases unmatched: 14. The CDR3 consists of 16 residues.

This clone has only one observation. The rearrangement joins TRBV29-1 to TRBJ2-7, with D possibly TRBD1 on 6 matching bases. Looked up from germline, CDR1 is SQVTM and CDR2 is ANQGSEA. This CDR3 is built from 13 residues. Trimming pared 6 bases from V and 0 bases from J, leaving 12 bases between. The CDR3 here is CSVTGWGSYEQYF. CDR3 in DNA: TGCAGCGTCACAGGGTGGGGCTCCTACGAGCAGTACTTC.

This chain uses TRBV15 with TRBJ2-5; the D gene is possibly TRBD2 (5 bases). Germline V gene data show CDR1 as LNHNV and CDR2 as YYDKDF (reference sequence). CDR3 length: 16 residues. Deletions cut 0 bases from V and 3 bases from J, with 14 bases between. In nucleotides, the CDR3 is TGTGCCACCAGCAGAGACCCGAGAGGGTGGGAAGAGACCCAGTACTTC. Protein: CATSRDPRGWEETQYF.

The chain carries TRBV6-6 and TRBJ1-2, with D maybe TRBD1 (6 bases). The germline CDR1 and CDR2 sequences are MNHNY and SVGAGI (reference sequence). The CDR3 is 16 residues long. The germline V and J ends were trimmed by 4 bases and 3 bases, with 18 bases remaining between them. CDR3 protein: CASSFFGAGAYYGYTF. The CDR3 DNA reads as TGTGCCAGCAGTTTCTTCGGGGCAGGGGCCTACTATGGCTACACCTTC.

The DNA of the CDR3 is TGTGCCAGCAGTGATTACAGGTCGAACACCGGGGAGCTGTTTTTT. The encoded protein is CASSDYRSNTGELFF. This sequence joins TRBV2 and TRBJ2-2, with TRBD1 as a possible D gene (5 bases). CDR3 length equals 15 residues. Germline CDR1 SNHLY, CDR2 FYNNEI. The V and J ends lost 3 bases and 0 bases respectively, with 8 bases between them. Full variable domain (rest looked up from reference TRBV2 and TRBJ2-2): EPEVTQTPSHQVTQMGQEVILRCVPISNHLYFYWYRQILGQKVEFLVSFYNNEISEKSEIFDDQFSVERPDGSNFTLKIRSTKLEDSAMYFCASSDYRSNTGELFFGEGSRLTVL.

The V gene is TRBV20-1, the J gene TRBJ1-2; D is possibly TRBD1 (5 bases). This CDR3 contains 11 residues. V was trimmed by 7 bases and J by 4 bases, leaving 10 bases between them. Germline V lookup: CDR1 DFQATT, CDR2 SNEGSKA (reference sequence). The CDR3 protein is CSVPQGYGYTF. The CDR3 DNA reads as TGCAGTGTCCCCCAGGGCTATGGCTACACCTTC.